This T cell receptor (beta chain) was profiled in a study of OX40 agonist ivuxolimab in advanced cancers. Some clones are missing from TCRdb's copy, which holds only in-frame ones; the method was immunoSEQ multiplex PCR. The repertoire has some 46,000 clones, 70% to 90% of them found once; the top ten carry over 9.5%. The V gene lost 1 base and the J gene lost 3 bases, with 13 bases spanning the gap. The CDR3 length is 15 residues. Germline assignment: CDR1 SEHNR and CDR2 FQNEAQ (reference sequence). This clonotype originated in an adult with an advanced solid tumor such as melanoma, head and neck, liver or kidney cancer. The chain recombines TRBV7-9 with TRBJ2-7; D perhaps matches TRBD2 (6 bases). The starting material was CD4+ or CD8+ T cells sorted from blood, obtained in a trial of the OX40 agonist ivuxolimab. The chain's CDR3 is CASSLVEAGRYEQYF. CDR3 nucleotides: TGTGCCAGCAGCTTAGTTGAGGCGGGGCGCTACGAGCAGTACTTC.